What follows are 31 T cell receptor beta chains derived from one specimen sequenced in a study of shared clonotypes between healthy human individuals. Clones were read by immunoSEQ multiplex PCR, and TCRdb kept only the in-frame ones, dropping some. The data show a few million clones, more than 80% seen once. Sequenced sample: naive CD4+ T cells sorted from blood. Subset: CD45RA+ positively selected. Receptors were obtained from a man between 18 and 29 years old in good health.

This clone is a singleton in its sample. This same CDR3 is encoded by further DNA sequences in the sample. The rearrangement uses TRBV18 and TRBJ2-7; D possibly corresponds to TRBD1 (5 bases). Germline V gene sequence: CDR1 KGHSH, CDR2 LQKENI. The CDR3 covers 13 residues. Trimming stripped 3 bases from V and 3 bases from J, with 9 bases between. The CDR3 bases are TGTGCCAGCTCACCCCAGGGCAACTACGAGCAGTACTTC. Translated, it gives CASSPQGNYEQYF.

The chain couples TRBV6-1 to TRBJ1-5, with D possibly matching TRBD1 (6 bases). Germline V gene sequence: CDR1 MNHNS, CDR2 SASEGT. Trimming stripped 6 bases from V and 4 bases from J, with 16 bases between. This CDR3 spans 15 amino acids. CDR3 sequence reads: CASRDLGGANQPQHF. CDR3 bases: TGTGCCAGCAGGGACCTGGGGGGGGCGAATCAGCCCCAGCATTTT.

To note about this clone: At the DNA level, this CDR3 is encoded by other sequences in the same sample as well. The chain employs TRBV7-2 and TRBJ2-7; D is undetermined. V shed 1 base and J shed 2 bases, with 9 bases lying between them. The germline gives CDR1 SGHTA, CDR2 FQGNSA. The CDR3 is made up of 14 amino acids. CDR3 protein: CASSLGAGPYEQYF. The CDR3 DNA sequence: TGTGCCAGCAGCTTAGGGGCAGGCCCCTACGAGCAGTACTTC.

As concerns this clone: Other DNA sequences of this sample code for an identical CDR3. V gene TRBV5-1 combines with J gene TRBJ2-3; 7 bases fit TRBD1. The V gene's germline CDR1 is SGHRS and CDR2 YFSETQ. With V trimmed by 3 bases and J by 5 bases, 6 bases remained unmatched. The CDR3 has 14 amino acids. The DNA of the CDR3 is TGCGCCAGCAGCTCAGGGGGTTCGGGAGATACGCAGTATTTT. Its translation is CASSSGGSGDTQYF.

This chain joins TRBV19 and TRBJ2-3, with D possibly being TRBD2 (6 bases). The CDR3 length is 17 residues. V lost 3 bases, J lost 0 bases, and 16 bases lay in between. In germline, CDR1 is LNHDA, CDR2 SQIVND (reference sequence). The CDR3 DNA sequence: TGTGCCAGTAGTATTAGGGCCGGGAGACCAAGCACAGATACGCAGTATTTT. Its translation is CASSIRAGRPSTDTQYF.

This chain joins TRBV5-1 and TRBJ2-1, with 7 bases identical to TRBD2. The CDR3 is 15 residues long. The trim removed 0 bases at V and 6 bases at J, leaving 6 bases unmatched. Germline V lookup: CDR1 SGHRS, CDR2 YFSETQ. CDR3 sequence (DNA): TGCGCCAGCAGCTTGGCGGCTCGGACTAGCAATGAGCAGTTCTTC. Translated, it gives CASSLAARTSNEQFF.

This rearrangement joins TRBV7-2 to TRBJ2-7, with TRBD1 matching over 8 bases. V was pared by 5 bases and J by 2 bases, with 5 bases of the junction left unmatched. The CDR3 totals 14 residues. Germline values: CDR1 SGHTA, CDR2 FQGNSA. CDR3: CASSVQGGTYEQYF. For the CDR3, the DNA is TGTGCCAGCAGCGTACAGGGGGGAACCTACGAGCAGTACTTC.

The chain links TRBV28 to TRBJ1-1; D remains unclear. The CDR3 runs 11 residues. From germline, CDR1 is MDHEN and CDR2 SYDVKM. CDR3 sequence: CGAIGNTEAFF. The DNA of the CDR3 is TGTGGAGCAATCGGGAACACTGAAGCTTTCTTT.

This clone was seen only a few times. V is TRBV29-1 and J is TRBJ1-5; D perhaps matches TRBD1 (5 bases). V lost 6 bases and J 1 base, leaving 7 bases between the germline ends. This CDR3 spans 12 amino acids. Looked up from germline, CDR1 is SQVTM and CDR2 is ANQGSEA. CDR3 nucleotide sequence: TGCAGCGTAGGGGAGAGCAATCAGCCCCAGCATTTT. This gives the protein CSVGESNQPQHF.

This clone has a single count. Within the sample, other DNA sequences also encode this same CDR3. DNA of the CDR3: TGCAGCGTTCGTCGACAGGGAACATACGAGCAGTACTTC. This gives the protein CSVRRQGTYEQYF. The chain carries TRBV29-1 and TRBJ2-7, with 7 bases identical to TRBD1. This CDR3 has 13 amino acids. V lost 5 bases and J lost 4; bases outside the gene matches: 8. Germline loops: CDR1 SQVTM, CDR2 ANQGSEA.

V usage is TRBV5-4 and J usage is TRBJ2-4; D gene ambiguous. The V and J ends lost 4 bases and 3 bases respectively, with 11 bases between them. This CDR3 comprises 14 residues. The germline CDR1 and CDR2 sequences are SGHNT and YYREEE (reference sequence). This chain's CDR3 is CASSPGQFKNIQYF. Written as DNA, the CDR3 is TGTGCCAGCAGCCCTGGGCAGTTCAAAAACATTCAGTACTTC.

The chain combines TRBV5-1 with TRBJ2-3; possible D gene TRBD2, 6 bases. Trimming removed 1 base at V and 5 bases at J, with 11 bases between. The CDR3 has 14 residues. CDR1 SGHRS and CDR2 YFSETQ come from the germline V gene. In DNA, the CDR3 is TGCGCCAGCAGCTTGATTAGCGGAGTAGATACGCAGTATTTT. It encodes CASSLISGVDTQYF.

The sample holds a few counts of this clone. The chain recombines TRBV7-2 with TRBJ2-1; D unresolved. Germline CDR1 SGHTA, CDR2 FQGNSA. V dropped 1 base and J dropped 9 bases, with 10 bases sitting between them. The CDR3 covers 13 residues. The DNA for the CDR3 is TGTGCCAGCAGCTTAGTGGTGACCCTTGAGCAGTTCTTC. This sequence encodes CASSLVVTLEQFF. The full variable domain, completed using reference TRBV7-2 and TRBJ2-1, is GAGVSQSPSNKVTEKGKDVELRCDPISGHTALYWYRQSLGQGLEFLIYFQGNSAPDKSGLPSDRFSAERTGGSVSTLTIQRTQQEDSAVYLCASSLVVTLEQFFGPGTRLTVL.

About this clone itself: Additional DNA sequences in this sample encode the identical CDR3. The gene calls are TRBV5-4 and TRBJ2-2; perhaps D is TRBD1 or TRBD2 (5 bases each). Germline lookup yields CDR1 SGHNT and CDR2 YYREEE (reference sequence). CDR3 size: 14 residues. Trimming cost V 4 bases and J 1 base, with 8 bases left between them. The CDR3 here is CASSPGGNTGELFF. The CDR3 region has the DNA TGTGCCAGCAGCCCTGGGGGGAACACCGGGGAGCTGTTTTTT.

V is TRBV25-1 and J is TRBJ2-7; D might be TRBD1 (5 bases). The CDR3 totals 14 residues. V lost 2 bases, J lost 2 bases, and 10 bases lay in between. Germline V gene sequence: CDR1 MGHDK, CDR2 SYGVNS. CDR3 coding DNA: TGTGCCAGCAGTGAAACAGGATGGCCCTACGAGCAGTACTTC. This codes for CASSETGWPYEQYF.

Comments on this clone: Other DNA sequences in this sample translate to the same CDR3. V is TRBV5-1 and J is TRBJ2-2; D is ambiguous. The CDR3 totals 15 residues. Trimming removed 0 bases at V and 0 bases at J, with 6 bases between. Germline V lookup: CDR1 SGHRS, CDR2 YFSETQ. CDR3 residues: CASSLGHTNTGELFF. In nucleotides, the CDR3 is TGCGCCAGCAGCTTGGGACATACGAACACCGGGGAGCTGTTTTTT.

The chain recombines TRBV10-3 with TRBJ2-1; perhaps D is TRBD1 or TRBD2 (7 bases each). Germline V gene data show CDR1 as ENHRY and CDR2 as SYGVKD. The length of the CDR3 is 16 residues. Trimming removed 6 bases at V and 1 base at J, with 16 bases between. The CDR3 spells CAIRGGGEGSYNEQFF. CDR3 sequence (DNA): TGTGCCATCAGGGGAGGGGGCGAAGGGTCCTACAATGAGCAGTTCTTC.

The V gene is TRBV6-1, the J gene TRBJ2-2; possible D gene TRBD1, 6 bases. The germline gives CDR1 MNHNS, CDR2 SASEGT. This CDR3 region has 18 residues. Between the trimmed V and J ends, which lost 2 bases and 0 bases, there was a span of 16 bases. The CDR3 coding sequence is TGTGCCAGCAGTGAATTTCCCCCCGGGACACCGAACACCGGGGAGCTGTTTTTT. As protein: CASSEFPPGTPNTGELFF.

The chain is built from TRBV6-1 and TRBJ2-7, with D possibly matching TRBD1 (5 bases). CDR1 and CDR2 (germline): MNHNS, SASEGT. V was shortened by 5 bases and J by 4 bases, with 15 bases between the two germline ends. There are 14 residues in the CDR3. CDR3 protein: CASSQLPAGYEQYF. In DNA, the CDR3 is TGTGCCAGCAGTCAACTACCGGCAGGGTACGAGCAGTACTTC.

The sample holds a few counts of this clone. The rearrangement joins TRBV2 to TRBJ1-2; D gene ambiguous. V was trimmed by 8 bases and J by 4 bases, leaving 11 bases between them. CDR1 SNHLY and CDR2 FYNNEI come from the germline V gene. The CDR3 is 12 amino acids. CDR3 nucleotide sequence: TGTGCCAGCCAAATGGCGGCCTATGGCTACACCTTC. Translation: CASQMAAYGYTF.

V and J are TRBV5-4 and TRBJ1-2, with a possible D match to TRBD1 (5 bases). The germline V and J ends were trimmed by 1 base and 4 bases, with 11 bases remaining between them. The length of the CDR3 is 14 residues. Per the germline V gene, CDR1 is SGHNT and CDR2 is YYREEE (reference sequence). CDR3 residues: CASSLIGGAYGYTF. In DNA, the CDR3 is TGTGCCAGCAGCTTGATTGGGGGAGCCTATGGCTACACCTTC.

The chain couples TRBV7-9 to TRBJ2-7; D gene unclear. Per the germline V gene, CDR1 is SEHNR and CDR2 is FQNEAQ (reference sequence). The germline V and J ends were trimmed by 1 base and 2 bases, with 9 bases remaining between them. This CDR3 has 14 amino acids. CDR3 DNA: TGTGCCAGCAGCTTAGGGGGAAAAGCCTACGAGCAGTACTTC. Protein product: CASSLGGKAYEQYF.

The chain couples TRBV6-5 to TRBJ2-7, with TRBD1 matching over 7 bases. CDR3 size: 13 residues. Trimming cost V 5 bases and J 2 bases; bases outside gene matches: 3. The germline V gene has CDR1 MNHEY and CDR2 SVGAGI. The CDR3 DNA reads TGTGCCAGCAGTAACGACAGGGCCTACGAGCAGTACTTC. It encodes CASSNDRAYEQYF.

J is TRBJ2-7 and V is TRBV11-2, with TRBD2 as a possible D gene (7 bases). Looked up from germline, CDR1 is SGHAT and CDR2 is FQNNGV. The CDR3 runs to 18 residues. V gave up 5 bases and J gave up 0 bases, with 23 bases separating them. The chain's CDR3 is CASSPLYGQGRDSYEQYF. The CDR3, as DNA: TGTGCCAGCAGCCCACTCTACGGGCAGGGGAGGGACTCCTACGAGCAGTACTTC.

The chain recombines TRBV4-3 with TRBJ2-5; 11 positions agree with TRBD2. The CDR3 runs to 15 residues. Germline values: CDR1 LGHNA, CDR2 YSLEER. Trimming removed 0 bases from V and 7 bases from J; junction bases left unmatched: 4. The CDR3 protein is CASSQDLAGGGTQYF. CDR3 nucleotides: TGCGCCAGCAGCCAAGATCTAGCGGGAGGAGGGACCCAGTACTTC.

This clone was picked up one time. The V call is TRBV2, the J call TRBJ1-1, with D hard to call. Between the trimmed V and J ends, which lost 3 bases and 8 bases, there was a span of 7 bases. Germline CDR1 is SNHLY and CDR2 is FYNNEI. This CDR3 is built from 11 residues. In DNA, the CDR3 is TGTGCCAGCAGTGAGCTGGGAGAAGCTTTCTTT. Its protein product is CASSELGEAFF.

The rearrangement uses TRBV29-1 and TRBJ2-5; D is perhaps TRBD1 (7 bases). Germline lookup yields CDR1 SQVTM and CDR2 ANQGSEA. The CDR3 consists of 14 residues. The CDR3 sequence is CGVATGAGTETQYF. CDR3 sequence (DNA): TGCGGGGTAGCCACAGGGGCGGGGACGGAGACCCAGTACTTC.

This chain connects TRBV19 to TRBJ1-2; 9 nucleotides align to TRBD1. Germline V lookup: CDR1 LNHDA, CDR2 SQIVND (reference sequence). Trimming took 7 bases from V and 6 from J; bases not matched to a gene: 9. This CDR3 is built from 14 residues. The chain's CDR3 is CASTEPGQGHGYTF. Written as DNA, the CDR3 is TGTGCCAGTACCGAACCGGGACAGGGTCATGGCTACACCTTC.

Concerning this clone itself: Other DNA sequences in this specimen translate into the identical CDR3. The V and J genes are TRBV6-5 and TRBJ1-6, with D unclear. The CDR3 is 15 residues long. Germline V CDR1 and CDR2: MNHEY, SVGAGI. V was clipped by 0 bases and J by 7 bases, with 10 bases between them. The CDR3 DNA reads as TGTGCCAGCAGTTACTCGGGCCGGTACAATTCACCCCTCCACTTT. As protein: CASSYSGRYNSPLHF.

This sequence joins TRBV4-1 and TRBJ2-7; 12 bases agree with TRBD2. The CDR3 sequence is 18 residues long. The V and J ends lost 1 base and 1 base, in that order; junction bases with no gene match: 8. Germline V gene sequence: CDR1 MGHRA, CDR2 YSYEKL. This CDR3 is CASSQGLAGVLNSYEQYF. For the CDR3, the DNA is TGCGCCAGCAGCCAAGGACTAGCGGGAGTCTTAAATTCCTACGAGCAGTACTTC.

Notes on this clone: The sample has other DNA sequences that encode this CDR3 too. CDR3: CASSTGETQYF. The DNA for the CDR3 is TGTGCCAGCTCTACGGGAGAGACCCAGTACTTC. The V call is TRBV18, the J call TRBJ2-5; D is unclear. Between the trimmed V and J ends, which lost 6 bases and 4 bases, there was a span of 6 bases. The CDR3 extends over 11 amino acids. Germline loops: CDR1 KGHSH, CDR2 LQKENI.